The T cell receptor beta chain under discussion was sequenced for a study of T cells after yellow fever vaccination. Across the whole study: The SMART-Seq v4 Ultra Low Input method served to prepare the low-cell-number fractions.

The CDR3 extends over 13 amino acids. Germline CDR1 SEHNR, CDR2 FQNEAQ (reference sequence). Trimming took off 3 bases at V and 5 bases at J, with 11 bases between the two ends. MiXCR was run by TCRdb on the 5' RACE reads, yielding one entry per CDR3 protein. The data hold about 550,000 distinct CDR3 sequences, with under 25% observed a single time. This clonotype was counted a few times. Here the sequenced sample was PBMCs, taken 15 days after the yellow fever booster vaccination. This TCR came from a man aged 25-45 years who received the YFV17D yellow fever vaccine. V gene TRBV7-9 combines with J gene TRBJ2-7, with D unclear. The CDR3 DNA follows: TGTGCCAGCAGCTTCGGTTTCCTCGACGAGCAGTACTTC. It encodes CASSFGFLDEQYF.